This entry describes one TCR beta chain. Its antigen is undetermined. One end of the junction does not line up with germline, which may come from a read error. No cell sorting was done before RNA was extracted from the tissue. This non-tumor lung sample came from over 3 cm beyond the tumor edge. Between August and November 2014, newly diagnosed, chemotherapy-naive lung cancer patients underwent thoracic surgery in China. The library came from three nested PCR rounds adapted from ARM-PCR protocols. Each CDR3 protein gets one entry after TCRdb re-called the multiplex PCR reads with MiXCR. This table has some 100,000 distinct CDR3 sequences, under 65% appearing once. This entry is derived from a study of tumor and adjacent non-tumor tissue in lung cancer. Study context: Samples averaged about 3.8 million productive TCRbeta reads each.

CDR3 size: 14 residues. From germline, CDR1 is MNHNS and CDR2 SASEGT. Broader study findings: Significantly higher TCR diversity was found in tumor than normal lung. Tumor repertoires had a smaller top 100 clone share than normal lung.

This sequence originates from a man between 60 and 70 years old with non-small cell lung cancer. The sequencing input was distant non-tumor lung tissue. The chain is built from TRBV6-1 and TRBJ1-5; D is unresolved. CDR3 in amino acids: CANSERAANQPQHF. The CDR3 DNA is TGTGCCAACAGTGAACGGGCAGCTAATCAGCCCCAGCATTTT.